This record looks at one T cell receptor (beta chain) sequence and its context. Additional DNA sequences in this sample encode the identical CDR3. CDR3 size: 15 residues. J gave up 10 bases and V 5 bases, and 10 bases lay outside the gene matches. CDR1 SGHRS and CDR2 YFSETQ come from the germline V gene. This sample stems from a study of shared clonotypes between healthy human individuals. Over several immunoSEQ plates, each subset's genomic DNA was distributed in even portions. TCRdb's table, derived via immunoSEQ multiplex PCR, lists solely in-frame clones and lacks some. The sample shows roughly 2.2 million clones, approximately 93% of them seen only once.

The sequence derives from a man aged 18 to 29 in good health. Some clones in this sample may be carry-over from other donors' samples. The chain couples TRBV5-1 to TRBJ2-1; 12 bases match TRBD2. Material: naive CD4+ T cells from PBMCs. The sample's subset: CD45RA+ positively selected. The CDR3 is CASSYLAGGPGEQFF. CDR3 in DNA: TGCGCCAGCAGTTACCTAGCGGGAGGGCCTGGCGAGCAGTTCTTC. Together with reference TRBV5-1 and TRBJ2-1, the CDR3 gives the full variable domain: KAGVTQTPRYLIKTRGQQVTLSCSPISGHRSVSWYQQTPGQGLQFLFEYFSETQRNKGNFPGRFSGRQFSNSRSEMNVSTLELGDSALYLCASSYLAGGPGEQFFGPGTRLTVL.